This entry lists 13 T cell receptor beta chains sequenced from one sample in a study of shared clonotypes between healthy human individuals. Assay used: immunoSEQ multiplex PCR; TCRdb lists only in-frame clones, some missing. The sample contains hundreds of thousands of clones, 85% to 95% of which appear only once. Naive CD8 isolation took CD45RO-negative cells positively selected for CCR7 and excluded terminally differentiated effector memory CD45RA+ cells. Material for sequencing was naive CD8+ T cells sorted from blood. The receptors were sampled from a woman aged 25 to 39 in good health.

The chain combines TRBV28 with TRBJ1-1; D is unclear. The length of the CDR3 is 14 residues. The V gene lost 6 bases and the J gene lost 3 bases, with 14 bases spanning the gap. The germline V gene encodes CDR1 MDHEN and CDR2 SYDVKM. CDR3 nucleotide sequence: TGTGCCAGCAGAAAAGAAGGCTGGGACACTGAAGCTTTCTTT. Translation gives CASRKEGWDTEAFF.

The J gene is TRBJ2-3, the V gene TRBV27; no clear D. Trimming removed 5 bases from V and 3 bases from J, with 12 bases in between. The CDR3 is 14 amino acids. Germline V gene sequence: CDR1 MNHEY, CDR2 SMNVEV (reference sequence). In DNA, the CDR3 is TGTGCCAGCAGTGTTACGGGTGGAACAGATACGCAGTATTTT. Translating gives CASSVTGGTDTQYF.

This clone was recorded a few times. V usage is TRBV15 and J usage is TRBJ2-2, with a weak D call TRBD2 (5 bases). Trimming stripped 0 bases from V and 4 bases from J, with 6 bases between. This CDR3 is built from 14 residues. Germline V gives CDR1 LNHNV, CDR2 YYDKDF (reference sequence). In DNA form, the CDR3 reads TGTGCCACCAGCAGAGATCGGGGCACCGGGGAGCTGTTTTTT. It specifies CATSRDRGTGELFF.

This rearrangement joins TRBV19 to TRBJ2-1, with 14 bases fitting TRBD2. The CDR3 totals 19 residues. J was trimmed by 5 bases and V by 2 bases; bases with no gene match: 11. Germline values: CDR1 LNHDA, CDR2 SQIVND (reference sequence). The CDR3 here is CASSIIGTSGRPNDNEQFF. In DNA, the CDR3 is TGTGCCAGTAGTATAATTGGGACTAGCGGGAGACCTAACGACAATGAGCAGTTCTTC.

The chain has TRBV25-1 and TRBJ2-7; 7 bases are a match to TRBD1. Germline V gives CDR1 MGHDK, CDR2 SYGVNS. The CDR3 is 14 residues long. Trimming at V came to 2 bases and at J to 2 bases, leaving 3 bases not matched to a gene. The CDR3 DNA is TGTGCCAGCAGTGAACCCGGGACAGCCTACGAGCAGTACTTC. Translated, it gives CASSEPGTAYEQYF.

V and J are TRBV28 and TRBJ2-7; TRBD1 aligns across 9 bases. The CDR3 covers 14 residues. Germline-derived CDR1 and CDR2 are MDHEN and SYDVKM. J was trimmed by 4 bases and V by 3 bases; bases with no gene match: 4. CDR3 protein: CASSFTGGSYEQYF. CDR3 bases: TGTGCCAGCAGTTTCACAGGGGGCTCTTACGAGCAGTACTTC.

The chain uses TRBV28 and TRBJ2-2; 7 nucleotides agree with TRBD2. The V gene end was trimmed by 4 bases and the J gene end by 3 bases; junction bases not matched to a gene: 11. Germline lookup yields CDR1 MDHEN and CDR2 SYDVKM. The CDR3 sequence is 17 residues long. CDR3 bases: TGTGCCAGCAGTTCCCCCGGTACTAGCGTATACACCGGGGAGCTGTTTTTT. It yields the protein CASSSPGTSVYTGELFF.

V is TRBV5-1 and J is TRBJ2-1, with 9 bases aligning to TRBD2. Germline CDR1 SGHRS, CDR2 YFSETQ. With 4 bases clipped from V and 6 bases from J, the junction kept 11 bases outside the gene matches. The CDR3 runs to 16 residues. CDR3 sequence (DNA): TGCGCCAGCAGCCGAAAATCCGGGACTAGCACCAATGAGCAGTTCTTC. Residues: CASSRKSGTSTNEQFF.

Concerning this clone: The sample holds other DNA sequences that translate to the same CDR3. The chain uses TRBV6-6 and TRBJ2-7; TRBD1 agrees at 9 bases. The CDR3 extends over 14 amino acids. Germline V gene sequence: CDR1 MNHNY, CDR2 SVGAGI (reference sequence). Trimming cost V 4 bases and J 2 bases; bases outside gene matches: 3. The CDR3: CASSLQGAAYEQYF. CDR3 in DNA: TGTGCCAGCAGTTTACAGGGGGCGGCCTACGAGCAGTACTTC.

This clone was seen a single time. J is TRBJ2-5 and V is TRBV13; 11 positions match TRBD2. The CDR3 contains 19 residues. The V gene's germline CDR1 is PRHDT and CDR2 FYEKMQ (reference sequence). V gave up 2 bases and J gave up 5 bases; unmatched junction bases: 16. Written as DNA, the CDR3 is TGTGCCAGCAGCTTAAGGGGGGGACTTAGCGGGAGGGAATATGAGACCCAGTACTTC. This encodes CASSLRGGLSGREYETQYF. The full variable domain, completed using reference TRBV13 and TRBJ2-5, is AAGVIQSPRHLIKEKRETATLKCYPIPRHDTVYWYQQGPGQDPQFLISFYEKMQSDKGSIPDRFSAQQFSDYHSELNMSSLELGDSALYFCASSLRGGLSGREYETQYFGPGTRLLVL.

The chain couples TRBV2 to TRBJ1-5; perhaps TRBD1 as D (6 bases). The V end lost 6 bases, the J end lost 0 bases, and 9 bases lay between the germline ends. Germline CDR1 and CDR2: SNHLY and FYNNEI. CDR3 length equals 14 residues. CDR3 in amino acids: CASRTGYSNQPQHF. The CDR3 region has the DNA TGTGCCAGCAGAACAGGGTATAGCAATCAGCCCCAGCATTTT.

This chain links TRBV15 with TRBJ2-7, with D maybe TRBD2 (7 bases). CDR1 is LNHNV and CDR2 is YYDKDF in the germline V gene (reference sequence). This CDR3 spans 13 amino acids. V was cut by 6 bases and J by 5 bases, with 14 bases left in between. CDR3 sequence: CATSPGGGHEQYF. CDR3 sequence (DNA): TGTGCCACCAGTCCGGGGGGCGGCCACGAGCAGTACTTC.

CDR3 loop: CASSPRAPTSQETQYF. Here the CDR3 DNA reads TGTGCCAGCAGCCCCCGGGCGCCGACTAGCCAAGAGACCCAGTACTTC. The chain links TRBV7-9 to TRBJ2-5; weak D call: TRBD2 (6 bases). The CDR3 loop spans 16 amino acids. The V gene lost 5 bases and the J gene lost 1 base, with 17 bases spanning the gap. Germline CDR1 reads SEHNR; CDR2 reads FQNEAQ (reference sequence).